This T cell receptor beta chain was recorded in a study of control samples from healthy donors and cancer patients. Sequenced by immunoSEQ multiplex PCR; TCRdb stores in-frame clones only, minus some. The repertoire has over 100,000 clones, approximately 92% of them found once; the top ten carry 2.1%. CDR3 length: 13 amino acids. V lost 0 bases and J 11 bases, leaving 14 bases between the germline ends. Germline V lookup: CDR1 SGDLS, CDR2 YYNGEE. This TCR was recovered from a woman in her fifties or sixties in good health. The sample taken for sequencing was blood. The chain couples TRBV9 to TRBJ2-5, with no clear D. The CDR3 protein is CASSVVHGKMQYF. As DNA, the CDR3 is TGTGCCAGCAGCGTAGTACACGGCAAAATGCAGTACTTC.